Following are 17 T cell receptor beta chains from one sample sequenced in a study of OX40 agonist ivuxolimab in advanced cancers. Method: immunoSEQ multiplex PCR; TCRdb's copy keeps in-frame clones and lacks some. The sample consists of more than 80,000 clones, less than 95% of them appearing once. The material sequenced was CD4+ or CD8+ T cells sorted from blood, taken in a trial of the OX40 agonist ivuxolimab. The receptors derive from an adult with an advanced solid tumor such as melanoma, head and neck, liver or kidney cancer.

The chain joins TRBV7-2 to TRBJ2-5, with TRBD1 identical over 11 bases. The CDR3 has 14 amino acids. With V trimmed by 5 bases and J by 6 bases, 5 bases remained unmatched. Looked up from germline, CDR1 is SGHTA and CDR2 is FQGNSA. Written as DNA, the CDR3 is TGTGCCAGCAGCGGAGGGACAGGGGGGAAGACCCAGTACTTC. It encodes CASSGGTGGKTQYF.

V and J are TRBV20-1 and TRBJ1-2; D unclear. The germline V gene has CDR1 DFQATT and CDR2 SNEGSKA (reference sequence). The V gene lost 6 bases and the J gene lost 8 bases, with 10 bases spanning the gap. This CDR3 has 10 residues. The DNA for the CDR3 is TGCAGTGCATTAACAAACGGCTACACCTTC. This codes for CSALTNGYTF.

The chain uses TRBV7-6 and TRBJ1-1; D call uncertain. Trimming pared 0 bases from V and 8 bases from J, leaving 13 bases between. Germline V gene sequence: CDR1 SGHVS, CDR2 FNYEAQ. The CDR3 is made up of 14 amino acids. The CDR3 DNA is TGTGCCAGCAGCTTAGCGATCGGAGGACTAGAAGCTTTCTTT. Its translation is CASSLAIGGLEAFF.

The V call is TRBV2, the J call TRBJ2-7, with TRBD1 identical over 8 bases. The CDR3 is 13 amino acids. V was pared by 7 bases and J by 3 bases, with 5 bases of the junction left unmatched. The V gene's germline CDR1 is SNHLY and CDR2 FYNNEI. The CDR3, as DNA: TGTGCCAGCATGTCGGACAGGGACTACGAGCAGTACTTC. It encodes CASMSDRDYEQYF. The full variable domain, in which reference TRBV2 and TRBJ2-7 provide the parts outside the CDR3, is EPEVTQTPSHQVTQMGQEVILRCVPISNHLYFYWYRQILGQKVEFLVSFYNNEISEKSEIFDDQFSVERPDGSNFTLKIRSTKLEDSAMYFCASMSDRDYEQYFGPGTRLTVT.

The chain's CDR3 is CSVGGAYETQYF. CDR3 coding DNA: TGCAGCGTTGGTGGAGCGTATGAGACCCAGTACTTC. The V and J genes are TRBV29-1 and TRBJ2-5, with D uncertain. Germline V gene data show CDR1 as SQVTM and CDR2 as ANQGSEA. The length of the CDR3 is 12 residues. V was trimmed by 4 bases and J by 5 bases, leaving 11 bases between them.

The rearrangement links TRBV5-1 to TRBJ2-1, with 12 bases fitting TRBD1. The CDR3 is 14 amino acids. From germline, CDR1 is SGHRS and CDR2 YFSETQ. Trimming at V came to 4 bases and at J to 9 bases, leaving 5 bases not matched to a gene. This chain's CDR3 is CASSPGTGGLEQFF. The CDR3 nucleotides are TGCGCCAGCAGCCCGGGGACAGGGGGCCTTGAGCAGTTCTTC. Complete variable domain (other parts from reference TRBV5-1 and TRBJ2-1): KAGVTQTPRYLIKTRGQQVTLSCSPISGHRSVSWYQQTPGQGLQFLFEYFSETQRNKGNFPGRFSGRQFSNSRSEMNVSTLELGDSALYLCASSPGTGGLEQFFGPGTRLTVL.

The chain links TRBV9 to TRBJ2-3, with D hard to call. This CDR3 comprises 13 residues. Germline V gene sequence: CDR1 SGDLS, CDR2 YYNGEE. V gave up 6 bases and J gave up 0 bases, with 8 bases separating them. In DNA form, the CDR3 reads TGTGCCAGCACAAGGGAAAGCACAGATACGCAGTATTTT. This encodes CASTRESTDTQYF. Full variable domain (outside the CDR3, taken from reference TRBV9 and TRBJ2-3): DSGVTQTPKHLITATGQRVTLRCSPRSGDLSVYWYQQSLDQGLQFLIQYYNGEERAKGNILERFSAQQFPDLHSELNLSSLELGDSALYFCASTRESTDTQYFGPGTRLTVL.

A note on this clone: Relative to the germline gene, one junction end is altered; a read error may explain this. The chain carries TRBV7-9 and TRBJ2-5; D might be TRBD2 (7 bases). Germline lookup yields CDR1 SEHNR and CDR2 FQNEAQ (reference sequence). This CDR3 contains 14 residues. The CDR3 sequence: CASSLAGGQGTQYF. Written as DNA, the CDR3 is TGTGCCAGCAGCTTAGCGGGGGGGCAAGGGACCCAGTACTTC.

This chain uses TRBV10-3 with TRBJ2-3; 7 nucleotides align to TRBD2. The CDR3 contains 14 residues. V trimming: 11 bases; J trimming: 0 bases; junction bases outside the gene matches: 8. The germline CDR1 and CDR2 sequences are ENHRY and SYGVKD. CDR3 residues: CAAGPGGSTDTQYF. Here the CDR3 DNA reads TGTGCCGCGGGGCCGGGGGGAAGCACAGATACGCAGTATTTT.

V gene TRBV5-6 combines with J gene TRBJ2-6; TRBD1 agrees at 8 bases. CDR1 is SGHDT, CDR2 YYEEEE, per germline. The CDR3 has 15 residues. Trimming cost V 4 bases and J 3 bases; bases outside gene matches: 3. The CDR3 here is CASSPTGVGANVLTF. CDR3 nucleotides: TGTGCCAGCAGCCCGACAGGGGTTGGGGCCAACGTCCTGACTTTC.

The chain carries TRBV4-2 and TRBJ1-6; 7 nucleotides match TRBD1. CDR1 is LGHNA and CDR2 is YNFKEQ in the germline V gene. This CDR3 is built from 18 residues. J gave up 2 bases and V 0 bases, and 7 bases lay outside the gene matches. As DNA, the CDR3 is TGTGCCAGCAGCCAAGATGCGGGACAGACCCCCTATAATTCACCCCTCCACTTT. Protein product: CASSQDAGQTPYNSPLHF.

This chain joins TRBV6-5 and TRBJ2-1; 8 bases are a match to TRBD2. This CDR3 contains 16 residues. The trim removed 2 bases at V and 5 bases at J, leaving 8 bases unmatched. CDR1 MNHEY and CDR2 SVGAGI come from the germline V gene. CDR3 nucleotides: TGTGCCAGCAGTTACACCCTCGCGGGGGGTCACAATGAGCAGTTCTTC. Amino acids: CASSYTLAGGHNEQFF.

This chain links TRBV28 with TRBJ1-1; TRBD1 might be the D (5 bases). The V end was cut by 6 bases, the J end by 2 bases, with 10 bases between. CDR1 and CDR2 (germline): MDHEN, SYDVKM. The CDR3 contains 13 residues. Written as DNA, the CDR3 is TGTGCCAGCAGCAAGGACACAAACACTGAAGCTTTCTTT. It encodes CASSKDTNTEAFF.

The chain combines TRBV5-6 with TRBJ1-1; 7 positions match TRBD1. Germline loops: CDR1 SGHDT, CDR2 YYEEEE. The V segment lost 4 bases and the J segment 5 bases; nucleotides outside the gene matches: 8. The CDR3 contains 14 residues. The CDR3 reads CASSLPGRGTEAFF. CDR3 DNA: TGTGCCAGCAGCCTCCCCGGCAGGGGGACTGAAGCTTTCTTT.

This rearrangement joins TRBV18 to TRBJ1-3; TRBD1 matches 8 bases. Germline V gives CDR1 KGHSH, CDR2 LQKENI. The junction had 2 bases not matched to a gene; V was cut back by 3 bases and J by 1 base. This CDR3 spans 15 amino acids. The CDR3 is CASSPGQGSGNTIYF. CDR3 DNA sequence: TGTGCCAGCTCACCTGGACAGGGATCTGGAAACACCATATATTTT.

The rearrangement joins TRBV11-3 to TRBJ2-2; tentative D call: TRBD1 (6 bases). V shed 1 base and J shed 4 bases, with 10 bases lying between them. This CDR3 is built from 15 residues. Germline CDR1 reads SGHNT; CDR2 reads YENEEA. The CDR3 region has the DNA TGTGCCAGCAGCTTAGTAGGGGGAGCCACCGGGGAGCTGTTTTTT. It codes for CASSLVGGATGELFF. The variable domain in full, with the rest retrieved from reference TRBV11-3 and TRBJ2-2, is EAGVVQSPRYKIIEKKQPVAFWCNPISGHNTLYWYLQNLGQGPELLIRYENEEAVDDSQLPKDRFSAERLKGVDSTLKIQPAELGDSAVYLCASSLVGGATGELFFGEGSRLTVL.

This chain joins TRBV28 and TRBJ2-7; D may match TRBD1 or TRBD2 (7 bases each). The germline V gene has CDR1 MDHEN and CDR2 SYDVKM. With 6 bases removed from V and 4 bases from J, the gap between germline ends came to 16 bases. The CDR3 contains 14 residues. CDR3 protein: CASSLRQGGYEQYF. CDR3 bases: TGTGCCAGCAGCCTACGACAGGGAGGGTACGAGCAGTACTTC.